The clone carrying this TCR beta chain has ten or more counts. Antigen: not known. The sample originates from a study of early T cells in non-severe SARS-CoV-2 infection. Overall study findings and caveats: Comparison of clonotypes with VDJdb favored anti-spike CD8 responses while missing private and CD4 specificities.

The CDR3 is made up of 17 amino acids. CDR1 and CDR2 from the germline V gene are DFQATT and SNEGSKA (reference sequence). V lost 0 bases and J lost 4; bases outside the gene matches: 14. Individual cDNA molecules each received unique molecular identifiers attached to them. TCRdb called the 5' RACE reads again in MiXCR, with one record for every CDR3 protein. The sample has roughly 38,000 distinct CDR3 sequences, 5.8% seen once. Input material: whole blood. This chain links TRBV20-1 with TRBJ2-7, with 8 bases lining up with TRBD1. The clonotype originates from an adult who was a healthcare worker with PCR-confirmed SARS-CoV-2 infection or an uninfected control (not recorded which). The CDR3 spells CSARDHQAGGASYEQYF. As DNA, the CDR3 is TGCAGTGCTAGAGATCATCAGGCAGGGGGCGCTTCTTACGAGCAGTACTTC.